One sample yielded the 27 T cell receptor beta chains listed below, sequenced in a study of T cell changes during pregnancy in multiple sclerosis. Produced via immunoSEQ multiplex PCR; TCRdb's table is partial and in-frame only. This sample has over 60,000 clones; approximately 95% occur once, and the top ten carry more than 0.9%. The material sequenced was peripheral blood, taken in the first trimester of pregnancy. These TCRs come from a female donor with multiple sclerosis, enrolled in a pregnancy study.

V and J are TRBV7-9 and TRBJ1-4; D not resolved. Trimming took 5 bases from V and 6 from J, leaving 13 bases between them. Germline CDR1 and CDR2: SEHNR and FQNEAQ (reference sequence). The CDR3 is made up of 14 amino acids. The CDR3 loop reads CASSRQRSDEKLFF. CDR3 coding DNA: TGTGCCAGCAGCCGACAAAGGTCGGATGAAAAACTGTTTTTT.

This sequence joins TRBV7-3 and TRBJ2-5, with 10 bases lining up with TRBD2. Per germline, CDR1 SGHTA and CDR2 FQGTGA. The V segment lost 3 bases and the J segment 4 bases; nucleotides outside the gene matches: 5. The CDR3 consists of 15 residues. The CDR3 loop is CASSLGLAYGETQYF. The CDR3 DNA is TGTGCCAGCAGCTTGGGACTAGCGTATGGAGAGACCCAGTACTTC.

This clone was seen only once. The V call is TRBV29-1, the J call TRBJ2-5; D might be TRBD2 (6 bases). The germline gives CDR1 SQVTM, CDR2 ANQGSEA. The length of the CDR3 is 12 residues. The V end lost 4 bases, the J end lost 2 bases, and 8 bases lay between the germline ends. CDR3 sequence reads: CSVAEGQETQYF. The CDR3, as DNA: TGCAGCGTTGCGGAGGGGCAAGAGACCCAGTACTTC.

The chain combines TRBV4-1 with TRBJ2-7, with D perhaps matching TRBD1 (6 bases). This CDR3 is 16 amino acids long. The germline V gene encodes CDR1 MGHRA and CDR2 YSYEKL. V was trimmed by 3 bases and J by 2 bases, leaving 17 bases between them. The CDR3 reads CASSQLGAGVAYEQYF. CDR3 DNA: TGCGCCAGCAGCCAGTTAGGGGCAGGGGTCGCCTACGAGCAGTACTTC.

The chain has TRBV18 and TRBJ2-2; D perhaps matches TRBD2 (5 bases). The V gene lost 3 bases and the J gene lost 4 bases, with 15 bases spanning the gap. In germline, CDR1 is KGHSH, CDR2 LQKENI. The length of the CDR3 is 16 residues. CDR3 nucleotides: TGTGCCAGCTCACCCGATGGCCGGGGAGCCACCGGGGAGCTGTTTTTT. It is translated as CASSPDGRGATGELFF.

This chain joins TRBV2 and TRBJ2-7, with TRBD2 matching over 10 bases. This CDR3 spans 15 amino acids. CDR1 and CDR2 (germline): SNHLY, FYNNEI. V lost 4 bases and J lost 3; bases outside the gene matches: 6. The CDR3 DNA follows: TGTGCCAGCAGTGTACTAGCGGGGATGGTCTACGAGCAGTACTTC. Translated, it gives CASSVLAGMVYEQYF.

This chain connects TRBV25-1 to TRBJ2-1, with TRBD2 matching 8 bases. Trimming took 4 bases from V and 8 from J; bases not matched to a gene: 7. The germline V gene has CDR1 MGHDK and CDR2 SYGVNS. CDR3 length: 14 residues. This CDR3 reads CASSGASGRDEQFF. CDR3 in DNA: TGTGCCAGCAGTGGGGCTAGCGGGCGGGATGAGCAGTTCTTC.

This clone has just one count. J is TRBJ2-1 and V is TRBV9; TRBD1 matches 10 bases. CDR3 length: 21 residues. Germline V gene sequence: CDR1 SGDLS, CDR2 YYNGEE. Trimming took 2 bases from V and 0 from J; bases not matched to a gene: 17. The CDR3 DNA is TGTGCCAGCAGCGTTGGGACAGGGGAGGCCAAACGCGGGAGCTCCTACAATGAGCAGTTCTTC. Its protein is CASSVGTGEAKRGSSYNEQFF.

This chain links TRBV14 with TRBJ1-2, with 9 bases fitting TRBD1. Trimming took 0 bases from V and 7 from J; bases not matched to a gene: 9. Germline V CDR1 and CDR2: SGHDN, FVKESK. The CDR3 totals 16 residues. Here the CDR3 DNA reads TGTGCCAGCAGCCAAGACCATTGGACAGGGGTGGGTGGCTACACCTTC. Its translation is CASSQDHWTGVGGYTF.

V and J are TRBV4-1 and TRBJ1-2; tentative D call: TRBD1 (5 bases). Trimming shortened V by 3 bases and J by 7 bases, and 15 bases separated the two germline ends. Looked up from germline, CDR1 is MGHRA and CDR2 is YSYEKL. This CDR3 is 14 amino acids long. This CDR3 reads CASSHPGLGAGYTF. The DNA of the CDR3 is TGCGCCAGCAGCCACCCGGGACTAGGGGCTGGCTACACCTTC.

The chain joins TRBV7-9 to TRBJ1-4; 7 bases match TRBD1. The length of the CDR3 is 14 residues. Trimming at V came to 7 bases and at J to 6 bases, leaving 8 bases not matched to a gene. Germline CDR1 reads SEHNR; CDR2 reads FQNEAQ (reference sequence). In DNA form, the CDR3 reads TGTGCCAGCACCTCTAGGGGGCGGGATGAAAAACTGTTTTTT. Its protein product is CASTSRGRDEKLFF. Looking up the rest from reference TRBV7-9 and TRBJ1-4 gives the full variable domain: DTGVSQNPRHKITKRGQNVTFRCDPISEHNRLYWYRQTLGQGPEFLTYFQNEAQLEKSRLLSDRFSAERPKGSFSTLEIQRTEQGDSAMYLCASTSRGRDEKLFFGSGTQLSVL.

The rearrangement links TRBV4-3 to TRBJ2-2; D may be TRBD1 (5 bases). Germline V gene sequence: CDR1 LGHNA, CDR2 YSLEER. The CDR3 has 12 residues. Trimming removed 1 base at V and 14 bases at J, with 11 bases between. The DNA of the CDR3 is TGCGCCAGCAGCCAAGCAGACAGTCTACTGTTTTTT. This sequence encodes CASSQADSLLFF.

The CDR3 region is CASSYRVDRTDTQYF. The CDR3 coding sequence is TGTGCCAGCAGTTACCGGGTCGATCGCACAGATACGCAGTATTTT. J is TRBJ2-3 and V is TRBV6-5; D remains unclear. V was trimmed by 2 bases and J by 1 base, leaving 10 bases between them. The CDR3 is made up of 15 amino acids. Germline lookup yields CDR1 MNHEY and CDR2 SVGAGI.

The rearrangement uses TRBV9 and TRBJ2-1, with TRBD1 matching over 9 bases. V lost 4 bases, J lost 8 bases, and 4 bases stayed unmatched. This CDR3 is 13 amino acids long. Germline lookup yields CDR1 SGDLS and CDR2 YYNGEE. Written as DNA, the CDR3 is TGTGCCAGCAGCTTGGGACAGGGCTATGAGCAGTTCTTC. Translating it yields CASSLGQGYEQFF.

The chain joins TRBV7-6 to TRBJ2-2, with 10 bases that match TRBD1. Germline V gene sequence: CDR1 SGHVS, CDR2 FNYEAQ. This CDR3 has 13 residues. The trim removed 5 bases at V and 6 bases at J, leaving 0 bases unmatched. The CDR3 DNA sequence: TGTGCCAGCAGCGGGACAGGGGCCGGGGAGCTGTTTTTT. Translation: CASSGTGAGELFF.

This chain joins TRBV5-1 and TRBJ1-4, with 7 bases lining up with TRBD1. V gave up 4 bases and J gave up 8 bases; unmatched junction bases: 8. The CDR3 covers 14 residues. Germline V gives CDR1 SGHRS, CDR2 YFSETQ. The CDR3, as DNA: TGCGCCAGCAGCACCTCGGGACAGCGGGAAAAACTGTTTTTT. Amino acid sequence: CASSTSGQREKLFF.

The rearrangement uses TRBV16 and TRBJ2-6; the D gene is possibly TRBD1 (5 bases). V lost 4 bases and J 4 bases, leaving 11 bases between the germline ends. This CDR3 is built from 15 residues. Germline values: CDR1 KGHSY, CDR2 FQNENV. For the CDR3, the DNA is TGTGCCAGCAGCCTGCAGGGCTTCGGGGCCAACGTCCTGACTTTC. It codes for CASSLQGFGANVLTF.

This clone was recorded once. The chain links TRBV5-1 to TRBJ1-2; tentatively, D is TRBD1 (6 bases). From germline, CDR1 is SGHRS and CDR2 YFSETQ. Trimming stripped 4 bases from V and 3 bases from J, with 10 bases between. The CDR3 is made up of 13 amino acids. In nucleotides, the CDR3 is TGCGCCAGCAGCCAAGGGACATACTATGGCTACACCTTC. It codes for CASSQGTYYGYTF.

J is TRBJ2-1 and V is TRBV18; 7 nucleotides align to TRBD1. The CDR3 runs 13 residues. The V gene end was trimmed by 4 bases and the J gene end by 7 bases; junction bases not matched to a gene: 4. The germline CDR1 and CDR2 sequences are KGHSH and LQKENI. The CDR3 spells CASSLGTVNEQFF. CDR3 nucleotide sequence: TGTGCCAGCTCACTTGGGACAGTAAATGAGCAGTTCTTC.

The chain is built from TRBV5-1 and TRBJ1-3, with a possible D match to TRBD1 (6 bases). Trimming stripped 4 bases from V and 0 bases from J, with 14 bases between. CDR3 length: 16 residues. The germline gives CDR1 SGHRS, CDR2 YFSETQ. CDR3 bases: TGCGCCAGCAGCCCTCGACAGGCTGTCTCTGGAAACACCATATATTTT. It is translated as CASSPRQAVSGNTIYF.

The J gene is TRBJ1-3, the V gene TRBV4-1, with D perhaps TRBD1 (6 bases). Per the germline V gene, CDR1 is MGHRA and CDR2 is YSYEKL. Between the trimmed V and J ends, which lost 5 bases and 0 bases, there was a span of 17 bases. This CDR3 region has 17 residues. The chain's CDR3 is CASSAGQTLYSGNTIYF. CDR3 in DNA: TGCGCCAGCAGCGCAGGACAGACGCTCTACTCTGGAAACACCATATATTTT.

CDR3 loop: CASTGYTRDRGIGYTF. The CDR3 DNA reads TGTGCCAGCACCGGGTACACTCGGGACAGGGGAATCGGCTACACCTTC. V usage is TRBV27 and J usage is TRBJ1-2; 10 nucleotides match TRBD1. The CDR3 length is 16 residues. Germline V gene sequence: CDR1 MNHEY, CDR2 SMNVEV (reference sequence). Unmatched junction bases numbered 16, after V lost 7 bases and J lost 8 bases.

The CDR3, as DNA: TGTGCCACCAGCCACACCGGGACAGGGTCTCTACTCTCCTACAATGAGCAGTTCTTC. It translates to CATSHTGTGSLLSYNEQFF. This chain uses TRBV15 with TRBJ2-1; 9 bases match TRBD1. After removal of 5 bases from V and 0 bases from J, the junction contained 14 bases not matched to a gene. Germline CDR1 is LNHNV and CDR2 is YYDKDF (reference sequence). The CDR3 consists of 19 residues.

The V gene is TRBV2, the J gene TRBJ1-5; TRBD1 is a possible D gene (5 bases). The CDR3 is made up of 14 amino acids. Between the trimmed V and J ends, which lost 7 bases and 6 bases, there was a span of 16 bases. The germline V gene encodes CDR1 SNHLY and CDR2 FYNNEI. The CDR3 here is CASNTGQGFQPQHF. DNA of the CDR3: TGTGCCAGCAATACAGGTCAAGGATTTCAGCCCCAGCATTTT.

The genes are TRBV7-2 and TRBJ2-1; 9 bases are a match to TRBD1. The germline V gene encodes CDR1 SGHTA and CDR2 FQGNSA. The CDR3 totals 17 residues. The trim removed 4 bases at V and 6 bases at J, leaving 13 bases unmatched. This CDR3 reads CASSSGTGITRGNEQFF. For the CDR3, the DNA is TGTGCCAGCAGCTCCGGGACAGGGATCACTAGGGGCAATGAGCAGTTCTTC.

The rearrangement joins TRBV4-2 to TRBJ1-4, with unresolved D. The V gene lost 0 bases and the J gene lost 10 bases, with 6 bases spanning the gap. Germline V CDR1 and CDR2: LGHNA, YNFKEQ. The CDR3 sequence is 12 residues long. The CDR3 here is CASSQEFGKLFF. In nucleotides, the CDR3 is TGTGCCAGCAGCCAAGAATTCGGAAAACTGTTTTTT.

The CDR3 is CASSPRQGTYNEQFF. The CDR3 DNA reads TGTGCCAGCTCACCAAGACAGGGGACTTACAATGAGCAGTTCTTC. The chain employs TRBV18 and TRBJ2-1; 8 positions match TRBD1. CDR1 and CDR2 from the germline V gene are KGHSH and LQKENI. After removal of 2 bases from V and 4 bases from J, the junction contained 4 bases not matched to a gene. The CDR3 runs to 15 residues.